A single sample is the source of the 24 T cell receptor beta chains below, sequenced in a study of cytomegalovirus exposure and HLA in healthy donors. Primers: 60 Vbeta forward and 13 Jbeta reverse. Clones were sequenced by immunoSEQ multiplex PCR, and TCRdb holds only the in-frame ones, with some missing. The sample has 160,000 or so clones, roughly 85% seen once. The sample consisted of PBMCs. The receptors were sampled from a woman aged 25-40 years in good health and CMV-seronegative.

The chain is built from TRBV5-4 and TRBJ1-1, with D perhaps TRBD1 (5 bases). This CDR3 spans 16 amino acids. CDR1 is SGHNT and CDR2 is YYREEE in the germline V gene (reference sequence). The V end was cut by 1 base, the J end by 3 bases, with 16 bases between. CDR3: CASSLHPGGWDTEAFF. The CDR3 nucleotides are TGTGCCAGCAGCTTGCACCCCGGGGGTTGGGACACTGAAGCTTTCTTT.

A single count supports this clone. V gene TRBV28 combines with J gene TRBJ2-3, with TRBD2 identical over 8 bases. V gave up 6 bases and J gave up 2 bases; unmatched junction bases: 10. The CDR3 sequence is 16 residues long. Germline CDR1 is MDHEN and CDR2 is SYDVKM. The CDR3 reads CASRSTSGGPTDTQYF. The CDR3 region has the DNA TGTGCCAGCAGGTCTACTAGCGGAGGGCCCACAGATACGCAGTATTTT. Based on the CDR3 plus reference TRBV28 and TRBJ2-3, the full variable domain is DVKVTQSSRYLVKRTGEKVFLECVQDMDHENMFWYRQDPGLGLRLIYFSYDVKMKEKGDIPEGYSVSREKKERFSLILESASTNQTSMYLCASRSTSGGPTDTQYFGPGTRLTVL.

The rearrangement links TRBV29-1 to TRBJ2-1, with 7 bases matching TRBD2. CDR3 size: 18 residues. J lost 0 bases, V lost 0 bases, and 11 bases had no gene match. Per germline, CDR1 SQVTM and CDR2 ANQGSEA. The CDR3 spells CSVEDLTSAGNSYNEQFF. The CDR3 DNA reads as TGCAGCGTTGAAGATCTTACTAGCGCGGGGAACTCCTACAATGAGCAGTTCTTC.

The V and J genes are TRBV5-1 and TRBJ1-1, with TRBD1 matching over 10 bases. CDR3 length: 15 amino acids. Germline V gives CDR1 SGHRS, CDR2 YFSETQ. J gave up 6 bases and V 4 bases, and 9 bases lay outside the gene matches. CDR3 protein: CASSQTTGGFSEAFF. In DNA form, the CDR3 reads TGCGCCAGCAGCCAGACGACAGGGGGCTTCTCTGAAGCTTTCTTT.

The chain recombines TRBV5-1 with TRBJ2-7; the match to TRBD2 covers 9 bases. J gave up 4 bases and V 4 bases, and 12 bases lay outside the gene matches. In germline, CDR1 is SGHRS, CDR2 YFSETQ. The CDR3 is 16 residues long. CDR3 amino acids: CASSTSLAGDVYEQYF. The CDR3 nucleotides read TGCGCCAGCAGCACCTCCTTAGCGGGAGATGTTTACGAGCAGTACTTC.

V is TRBV23-1 and J is TRBJ1-5, with 8 bases lining up with TRBD1. TRBV23-1 is an open reading frame, and its role is uncertain. The CDR3 runs to 14 residues. Trimming at V came to 7 bases and at J to 2 bases, leaving 4 bases not matched to a gene. CDR3 bases: TGCGCCAGCACCGAACAGGGGGGCAATCAGCCCCAGCATTTT. Translated: CASTEQGGNQPQHF.

The chain combines TRBV28 with TRBJ2-4; 9 positions match TRBD1. Germline CDR1 MDHEN, CDR2 SYDVKM. The J segment lost 7 bases and the V segment lost 6 bases, leaving 4 bases of the junction unmatched. The CDR3 loop spans 13 amino acids. The CDR3 reads CASRGQGLNIQYF. CDR3 coding DNA: TGTGCCAGCAGGGGACAGGGCTTGAACATTCAGTACTTC.

This clone was counted only a few times. The chain combines TRBV2 with TRBJ2-7; D might be TRBD2 (5 bases). The CDR3 runs 12 residues. The V gene lost 7 bases and the J gene lost 4 bases, with 11 bases spanning the gap. CDR1 is SNHLY, CDR2 FYNNEI, per germline. The CDR3 protein is CASISEQYEQYF. The CDR3 region has the DNA TGTGCCAGCATTAGCGAGCAATACGAGCAGTACTTC.

V usage is TRBV18 and J usage is TRBJ2-7; tentatively, D is TRBD1 (6 bases). Trimming shortened V by 3 bases and J by 2 bases, and 11 bases separated the two germline ends. CDR1 is KGHSH and CDR2 is LQKENI in the germline V gene. CDR3 size: 14 residues. The CDR3 nucleotides are TGTGCCAGCTCACCCAGCTACAGGGCCTACGAGCAGTACTTC. Translating it yields CASSPSYRAYEQYF.

V gene TRBV5-4 combines with J gene TRBJ1-2, with D possibly being TRBD1 (6 bases). This CDR3 has 18 amino acids. Trimming removed 4 bases at V and 3 bases at J, with 25 bases between. Germline V gives CDR1 SGHNT, CDR2 YYREEE (reference sequence). The CDR3 sequence: CASSSYRDKLPGYYGYTF. The CDR3 DNA reads as TGTGCCAGCAGCAGCTACCGGGACAAACTACCAGGTTACTATGGCTACACCTTC.

This clone was observed once. The CDR3 loop is CASSFRYEQYF. The CDR3 DNA reads as TGTGCCAGCAGCTTCAGGTACGAGCAGTACTTC. V and J are TRBV13 and TRBJ2-5, with no clear D. The end of the DNA aligns better with TRBJ2-7, so the J call may be wrong. Germline CDR1 and CDR2: PRHDT and FYEKMQ (reference sequence). The CDR3 runs to 11 residues.

The rearrangement joins TRBV7-9 to TRBJ2-5; 7 bases match TRBD2. Germline V CDR1 and CDR2: SEHNR, FQNEAQ (reference sequence). Trimming at V came to 6 bases and at J to 11 bases, leaving 15 bases not matched to a gene. The CDR3 runs to 14 residues. CDR3 nucleotide sequence: TGTGCCAGCAGTGCGACTAGCTCTCGAGGGGAGCAGTACTTC. It codes for CASSATSSRGEQYF. Full variable domain (outside the CDR3, taken from reference TRBV7-9 and TRBJ2-5): DTGVSQNPRHKITKRGQNVTFRCDPISEHNRLYWYRQTLGQGPEFLTYFQNEAQLEKSRLLSDRFSAERPKGSFSTLEIQRTEQGDSAMYLCASSATSSRGEQYFGPGTRLLVL.

The V and J genes are TRBV2 and TRBJ2-5; D not certain. This CDR3 is built from 14 residues. Germline assignment: CDR1 SNHLY and CDR2 FYNNEI. The V gene lost 1 base and the J gene lost 1 base, with 7 bases spanning the gap. This CDR3 reads CASSEGQIQETQYF. DNA for the CDR3: TGTGCCAGCAGTGAAGGGCAGATCCAAGAGACCCAGTACTTC.

The chain is built from TRBV5-1 and TRBJ1-5; 7 nucleotides line up with TRBD1. Germline CDR1 is SGHRS and CDR2 is YFSETQ. V gave up 0 bases and J gave up 4 bases; unmatched junction bases: 4. The CDR3 contains 15 residues. The DNA of the CDR3 is TGCGCCAGCAGCTTGGGGACAGGAGGTAATCAGCCCCAGCATTTT. It encodes CASSLGTGGNQPQHF.

This chain connects TRBV4-1 to TRBJ2-3; D is uncertain. The CDR3 sequence is 15 residues long. Germline V gene data show CDR1 as MGHRA and CDR2 as YSYEKL. Trimming pared 2 bases from V and 2 bases from J, leaving 11 bases between. The CDR3 DNA is TGCGCCAGCAGCCAATCCTACCCTCCCACAGATACGCAGTATTTT. Its protein is CASSQSYPPTDTQYF.

The chain links TRBV12-5 to TRBJ1-1; possible D gene TRBD1, 6 bases. The germline V gene has CDR1 LGHNT and CDR2 FRNRAP. Trimming removed 6 bases from V and 0 bases from J, with 20 bases in between. The CDR3 runs to 17 residues. This chain's CDR3 is CASGQTPGHILNTEAFF. The CDR3 bases are TGTGCTAGTGGCCAGACACCGGGACACATTCTGAACACTGAAGCTTTCTTT.

This chain joins TRBV7-8 and TRBJ2-1; no definite D call. The CDR3 spans 14 residues. Trimming stripped 3 bases from V and 6 bases from J, with 12 bases between. CDR1 is SGHVS and CDR2 is FQNEAQ in the germline V gene. The CDR3 nucleotides are TGTGCCAGCAGCTTCCATCTAGGTACCAATGAGCAGTTCTTC. Translated: CASSFHLGTNEQFF.

The chain recombines TRBV4-3 with TRBJ1-4, with D unclear. The CDR3 covers 14 residues. The germline gives CDR1 LGHNA, CDR2 YSLEER. The V and J ends lost 1 base and 3 bases respectively, with 6 bases between them. The CDR3 reads CASSQVLPNEKLFF. The CDR3 DNA sequence: TGCGCCAGCAGCCAAGTACTCCCTAATGAAAAACTGTTTTTT.

The gene calls are TRBV6-6 and TRBJ2-1, with TRBD2 matching over 11 bases. CDR1 is MNHNY, CDR2 SVGAGI, per germline (reference sequence). There are 15 residues in the CDR3. The ends lost 0 bases at V and 9 bases at J; junction bases unmatched: 4. CDR3 DNA sequence: TGTGCCAGCAGTTACTCTAGCGGGAGGGCGGCTGAGCAGTTCTTC. Translation gives CASSYSSGRAAEQFF.

As regards this clone: Different DNA sequences within this sample yield the same CDR3. The chain combines TRBV4-3 with TRBJ2-3; D is possibly TRBD2 (6 bases). CDR1 and CDR2 from the germline V gene are LGHNA and YSLEER. This CDR3 is built from 15 residues. The ends were cut back, 0 bases at V and 1 base at J, with 8 bases in the middle. The CDR3 protein is CASSQDSGRTDTQYF. CDR3 coding DNA: TGCGCCAGCAGCCAAGATAGCGGCCGCACAGATACGCAGTATTTT.

The rearrangement uses TRBV6-1 and TRBJ2-7; no reliable D call. CDR3 length: 9 residues. The germline V gene has CDR1 MNHNS and CDR2 SASEGT. Trimming shortened V by 10 bases and J by 1 base, and 2 bases separated the two germline ends. Here the CDR3 reads CATSYEQYF. The CDR3 nucleotides read TGTGCCACTTCCTACGAGCAGTACTTC.

The CDR3 bases are TGTGCCAGCAGCACGGGGACAGGGCCCGGAAACACCATATATTTT. Translation gives CASSTGTGPGNTIYF. J is TRBJ1-3 and V is TRBV9, with 9 bases lining up with TRBD1. V was clipped by 4 bases and J by 4 bases; unmatched bases: 6. The CDR3 runs to 15 residues. Germline CDR1 and CDR2: SGDLS and YYNGEE.

The gene calls are TRBV7-2 and TRBJ1-6, with a weak D call TRBD1 (5 bases). V shed 0 bases and J shed 0 bases, with 15 bases lying between them. The CDR3 consists of 19 residues. Germline V CDR1 and CDR2: SGHTA, FQGNSA. CDR3 amino acids: CASSLAGRHRSSYNSPLHF. The CDR3 DNA reads TGTGCCAGCAGCTTAGCGGGTCGTCACAGGAGCTCCTATAATTCACCCCTCCACTTT.

The V call is TRBV7-2, the J call TRBJ1-1; D ambiguous. CDR1 is SGHTA and CDR2 is FQGNSA in the germline V gene. The CDR3 runs to 14 residues. V was shortened by 5 bases and J by 1 base, with 11 bases between the two germline ends. CDR3 DNA sequence: TGTGCCAGCAGCCTTTTCCGGGGGAACACTGAAGCTTTCTTT. This gives the protein CASSLFRGNTEAFF.